The 19 T cell receptor beta chains below were found in one sample sequenced in a study of CD8 T cells in Susac syndrome. cDNA came from approximately 0.5 to 1 ug RNA primed by random hexamers. TCRdb redid the calling of the immunoSEQ multiplex PCR reads with MiXCR, one entry per CDR3 protein. The table shows about 300,000 distinct CDR3 sequences, with 89% occurring only once. Sample: CD8+ T cells from PBMCs. These receptors were obtained from a human donor with multiple sclerosis.

The chain links TRBV3-1 to TRBJ2-7; TRBD2 aligns across 7 bases. The CDR3 has 15 amino acids. Trimming cost V 5 bases and J 2 bases; bases outside gene matches: 9. From germline, CDR1 is LGHDT and CDR2 YNNKEL (reference sequence). In DNA form, the CDR3 reads TGTGCCAGCAGCGGTCCGGGACTATTGACCTACGAGCAGTACTTC. Translating gives CASSGPGLLTYEQYF.

V usage is TRBV4-1 and J usage is TRBJ2-5; 7 bases agree with TRBD2. Germline-derived CDR1 and CDR2 are MGHRA and YSYEKL. This CDR3 spans 15 amino acids. V shed 10 bases, J shed 3 bases, and the junction held 14 bases outside the gene matches. The CDR3 reads CATGTGRGPKETQYF. The CDR3 bases are TGCGCCACCGGCACTGGGAGGGGACCGAAAGAGACCCAGTACTTC.

V usage is TRBV12-3 or TRBV12-4 and J usage is TRBJ1-5; D unresolved. Trimming cost V 7 bases and J 3 bases, with 13 bases left between them. This CDR3 has 14 residues. The chain's CDR3 is CASTEAGPNQPQHF. For the CDR3, the DNA is TGTGCCAGCACCGAAGCCGGACCCAATCAGCCCCAGCATTTT.

The chain couples TRBV12-3 or TRBV12-4 to TRBJ1-3, with TRBD1 matching 9 bases. The CDR3 runs to 19 residues. Losses at the gene ends were 2 bases for V and 3 bases for J; bases not matched to a gene: 14. The CDR3 region has the DNA TGTGCCAGCAGTTTATATTATGGGACAGGGCCGTCCCTTGGAAACACCATATATTTT. The encoded protein is CASSLYYGTGPSLGNTIYF.

The chain recombines TRBV6-2 or TRBV6-3 with TRBJ1-3; no clear D gene. The CDR3 has 16 residues. The germline V gene has CDR1 MNHEY and CDR2 SVGEGT. The V and J ends lost 1 base and 0 bases respectively, with 10 bases between them. CDR3 sequence: CASSYFDQDSGNTIYF. CDR3 nucleotide sequence: TGTGCCAGCAGTTACTTCGACCAGGACTCTGGAAACACCATATATTTT.

V usage is TRBV28 and J usage is TRBJ2-2; 7 bases line up with TRBD2. The CDR3 runs to 13 residues. Germline V gives CDR1 MDHEN, CDR2 SYDVKM. J gave up 4 bases and V 10 bases, and 6 bases lay outside the gene matches. The CDR3 protein is CATAWGGTGELFF. CDR3 nucleotides: TGTGCCACGGCGTGGGGGGGCACCGGGGAGCTGTTTTTT.

CDR3 in amino acids: CASSPDFTGETQYF. The CDR3 DNA follows: TGTGCCAGCAGTCCGGACTTCACCGGAGAGACCCAGTACTTC. V and J are TRBV28 and TRBJ2-5; D might be TRBD2 (5 bases). Germline V CDR1 and CDR2: MDHEN, SYDVKM. This CDR3 has 14 amino acids. Trimming left V 5 bases short and J 4 bases short, with 14 bases between.

To note about this clonotype: This CDR3 fails to terminate in the conserved phenylalanine or tryptophan, so it likely reflects a read error. The chain has TRBV6-2 or TRBV6-3 and TRBJ2-1; 11 nucleotides agree with TRBD2. The CDR3 extends over 17 amino acids. The V gene's germline CDR1 is MNHEY and CDR2 SVGEGT. J gave up 6 bases and V 5 bases, and 12 bases lay outside the gene matches. The DNA for the CDR3 is TGTGCCAGCAGTGCCGCGACCCGACTAGCGGGATTCAATGAGCAGTTCCTC. This encodes CASSAATRLAGFNEQFL.

This chain connects TRBV6-2 or TRBV6-3 to TRBJ2-1; TRBD2 matches 9 bases. The CDR3 runs 16 residues. Germline V gives CDR1 MNHEY, CDR2 SVGEGT. The V gene end was trimmed by 6 bases and the J gene end by 0 bases; junction bases not matched to a gene: 6. The DNA of the CDR3 is TGTGCCAGCAGCGGACTAGCGCCCTTCTCCTACAATGAGCAGTTCTTC. It yields the protein CASSGLAPFSYNEQFF.

This chain links TRBV5-4 with TRBJ2-7; the D call may be TRBD1 or TRBD2 (6 bases each). The CDR3 extends over 13 amino acids. Germline assignment: CDR1 SGHNT and CDR2 YYREEE (reference sequence). With 2 bases removed from V and 7 bases from J, the gap between germline ends came to 13 bases. CDR3 sequence (DNA): TGTGCCAGCAGCTTCGGGGGCGCGGGTGAGCAGTACTTC. This translates into CASSFGGAGEQYF.

This clonotype was seen a handful of times. The chain employs TRBV4-1 and TRBJ2-5; D gene uncertain. Germline CDR1 reads MGHRA; CDR2 reads YSYEKL. The CDR3 runs to 14 residues. V was pared by 2 bases and J by 3 bases, with 10 bases between. The CDR3 region has the DNA TGCGCCAGCAGCCAAAGCTCGGATGAAGAGACCCAGTACTTC. Protein product: CASSQSSDEETQYF.

The J gene is TRBJ1-2, the V gene TRBV7-9, with 9 bases that match TRBD1. The CDR3 covers 14 residues. The junction had 6 bases not matched to a gene; V was cut back by 4 bases and J by 6 bases. Germline V gene sequence: CDR1 SEHNR, CDR2 FQNEAQ (reference sequence). The CDR3 coding sequence is TGTGCCAGCAGCTCGCCCGGGACAGGGCATGGCTACACCTTC. It yields the protein CASSSPGTGHGYTF. Full variable domain (remainder filled in from reference TRBV7-9 and TRBJ1-2): DTGVSQNPRHKITKRGQNVTFRCDPISEHNRLYWYRQTLGQGPEFLTYFQNEAQLEKSRLLSDRFSAERPKGSFSTLEIQRTEQGDSAMYLCASSSPGTGHGYTFGSGTRLTVV.

This chain uses TRBV20-1 with TRBJ2-1; 13 bases fit TRBD2. This CDR3 is 15 amino acids long. J was trimmed by 6 bases and V by 6 bases; bases with no gene match: 8. CDR1 is DFQATT, CDR2 SNEGSKA, per germline (reference sequence). The CDR3 sequence: CSAAAGTSGVNEQFF. As DNA, the CDR3 is TGCAGTGCGGCCGCCGGGACTAGCGGGGTCAATGAGCAGTTCTTC.

The chain carries TRBV7-2 and TRBJ2-1; 9 bases line up with TRBD2. CDR3 length equals 15 residues. Germline CDR1 reads SGHTA; CDR2 reads FQGNSA. The V and J ends lost 1 base and 10 bases, in that order; junction bases with no gene match: 8. The CDR3 reads CASSLVAGGPEEQFF. In DNA form, the CDR3 reads TGTGCCAGCAGCTTAGTGGCGGGGGGGCCGGAGGAGCAGTTCTTC.

This chain connects TRBV3-1 to TRBJ2-1; D is perhaps TRBD2 (6 bases). Trimming took off 2 bases at V and 9 bases at J, with 17 bases between the two ends. The CDR3 covers 15 residues. Germline V gene data show CDR1 as LGHDT and CDR2 as YNNKEL (reference sequence). The CDR3: CASSQPSAGPGEQFF. For the CDR3, the DNA is TGTGCCAGCAGCCAACCTAGCGCGGGGCCGGGTGAGCAGTTCTTC.

This chain joins TRBV6-2 or TRBV6-3 and TRBJ2-7; no clear D gene. Trimming shortened V by 2 bases and J by 7 bases, and 6 bases separated the two germline ends. This CDR3 region has 11 residues. Germline V CDR1 and CDR2: MNHEY, SVGEGT. CDR3 in amino acids: CASSYGPEQYF. The CDR3, as DNA: TGTGCCAGCAGTTACGGGCCAGAGCAGTACTTC.

The chain recombines TRBV28 with TRBJ2-2; 13 bases line up with TRBD2. Germline CDR1 reads MDHEN; CDR2 reads SYDVKM. The CDR3 runs to 16 residues. Germline trimming cut 5 bases from V and 6 bases from J; bases unmatched to any gene: 6. The CDR3 DNA follows: TGTGCCAGCAGTCCCATAGGACTAGCGGGGGCCGGGGAGCTGTTTTTT. This codes for CASSPIGLAGAGELFF.

The rearrangement links TRBV20-1 to TRBJ1-2; 11 bases map to TRBD1. The CDR3 spans 15 residues. V trimming: 3 bases; J trimming: 8 bases; junction bases outside the gene matches: 11. Germline V gives CDR1 DFQATT, CDR2 SNEGSKA (reference sequence). The CDR3 nucleotides are TGCAGTGCTAGGGATCTGGACAGGGGGCTAGAAGGCTACACCTTC. Amino acids: CSARDLDRGLEGYTF.

The chain recombines TRBV12-3 or TRBV12-4 with TRBJ1-2; weak D call: TRBD1 (5 bases). V shed 3 bases and J shed 4 bases, with 12 bases lying between them. The CDR3 sequence is 14 residues long. The CDR3 spells CASSLGPGPYGYTF. CDR3 sequence (DNA): TGTGCCAGCAGTTTGGGACCTGGTCCCTATGGCTACACCTTC.